This T cell receptor (beta chain) stems from a study of regulatory T cells. Study-level findings and limits: Skewed V and J usage and few unique V-J pairs marked patient repertoires, most in Tregs. In CD3G-deficient patients, conventional CD4+ T cells were enriched for hydrophobic CDR3 residues at positions 6 and 7.

This clone was seen only a few times. Antigen unknown. Every patient with CD3G deficiency had evidence of autoimmunity. Patients aged 2 to 39 years had fewer naive T cells. CD4+ cells were sorted into CD25-high CD127-low regulatory cells and CD25-low CD127-high conventional cells. Amplification used 52 TRBV primers and 13 TRBJ primers. Repertoires were generated with immunoSEQ multiplex PCR, while TCRdb's copy carries only in-frame clones and drops some. This table has about 30,000 clones, roughly 90% appearing once. V was shortened by 5 bases and J by 5 bases, with 9 bases between the two germline ends. The V gene's germline CDR1 is MNHNY and CDR2 SVGAGI (reference sequence). This CDR3 region has 13 residues.

The chain employs TRBV6-6 and TRBJ1-4; no clear D gene. Specimen: conventional CD4+ T cells sorted from blood. This TCR derives from a person under 35 with CD3G deficiency. The CDR3 is CASSGEPNEKLFF. CDR3 nucleotide sequence: TGTGCCAGCAGTGGGGAACCCAATGAAAAACTGTTTTTT.